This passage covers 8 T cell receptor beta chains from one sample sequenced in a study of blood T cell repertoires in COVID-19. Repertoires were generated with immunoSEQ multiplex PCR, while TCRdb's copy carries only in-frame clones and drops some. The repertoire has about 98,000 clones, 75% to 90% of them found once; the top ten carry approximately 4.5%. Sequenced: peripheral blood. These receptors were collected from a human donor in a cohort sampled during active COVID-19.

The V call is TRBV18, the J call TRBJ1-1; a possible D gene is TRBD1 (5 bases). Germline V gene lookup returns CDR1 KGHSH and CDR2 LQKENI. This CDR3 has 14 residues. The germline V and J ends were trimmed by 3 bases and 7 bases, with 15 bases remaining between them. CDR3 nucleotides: TGTGCCAGCTCACCGACAACAGGTGGTCGTGAAGCTTTCTTT. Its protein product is CASSPTTGGREAFF.

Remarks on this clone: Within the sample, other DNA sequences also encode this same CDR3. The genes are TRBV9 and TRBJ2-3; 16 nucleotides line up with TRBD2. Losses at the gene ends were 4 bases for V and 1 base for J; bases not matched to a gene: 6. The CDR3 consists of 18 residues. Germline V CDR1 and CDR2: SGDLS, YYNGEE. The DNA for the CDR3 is TGTGCCAGCAGCCCGGGACTAGCGGGGGGGCGGGGCACAGATACGCAGTATTTT. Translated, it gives CASSPGLAGGRGTDTQYF.

CDR3 in amino acids: CASSTAGLLKSWSLEAFF. The CDR3 bases are TGTGCCAGCAGCACCGCAGGGTTGCTCAAATCGTGGAGTCTTGAAGCTTTCTTT. The V call is TRBV11-2, the J call TRBJ1-1; maybe TRBD1 (5 bases). Germline CDR1 SGHAT, CDR2 FQNNGV. This CDR3 comprises 18 residues. Trimming took off 5 bases at V and 7 bases at J, with 29 bases between the two ends.

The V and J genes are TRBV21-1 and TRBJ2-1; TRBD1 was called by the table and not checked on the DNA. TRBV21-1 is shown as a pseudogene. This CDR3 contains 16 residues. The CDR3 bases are TGTGCCAGCAGAAGGACACCACCCGCAGCCCCCAATGAGCAGTTCTTC. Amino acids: CASRRTPPAAPNEQFF.

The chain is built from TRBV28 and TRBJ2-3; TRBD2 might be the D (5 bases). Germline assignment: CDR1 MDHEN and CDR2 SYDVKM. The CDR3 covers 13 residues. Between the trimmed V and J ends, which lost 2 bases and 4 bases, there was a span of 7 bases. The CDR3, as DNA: TGTGCCAGCAGTTTAGCGGGCGCAGATACGCAGTATTTT. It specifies CASSLAGADTQYF.

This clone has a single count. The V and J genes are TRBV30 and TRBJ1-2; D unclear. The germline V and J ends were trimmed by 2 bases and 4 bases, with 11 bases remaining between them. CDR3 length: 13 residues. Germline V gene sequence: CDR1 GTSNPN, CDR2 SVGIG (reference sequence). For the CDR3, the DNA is TGTGCCTGGAGTCTGGGCAACCTCTATGGCTACACCTTC. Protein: CAWSLGNLYGYTF.

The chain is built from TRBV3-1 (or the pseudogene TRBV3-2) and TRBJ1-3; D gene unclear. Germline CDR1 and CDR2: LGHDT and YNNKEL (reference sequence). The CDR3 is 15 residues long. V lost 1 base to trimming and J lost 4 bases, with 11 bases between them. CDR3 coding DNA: TGTGCCAGCAGCCAAGGAGGTTTAAGAGGAAACACCATATATTTT. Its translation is CASSQGGLRGNTIYF.

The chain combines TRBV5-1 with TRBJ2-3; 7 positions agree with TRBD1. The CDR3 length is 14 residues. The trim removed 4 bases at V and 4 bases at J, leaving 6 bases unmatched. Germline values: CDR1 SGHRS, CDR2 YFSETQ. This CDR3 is CASSPGTVPDTQYF. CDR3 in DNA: TGCGCCAGCAGCCCCGGGACAGTACCAGATACGCAGTATTTT.